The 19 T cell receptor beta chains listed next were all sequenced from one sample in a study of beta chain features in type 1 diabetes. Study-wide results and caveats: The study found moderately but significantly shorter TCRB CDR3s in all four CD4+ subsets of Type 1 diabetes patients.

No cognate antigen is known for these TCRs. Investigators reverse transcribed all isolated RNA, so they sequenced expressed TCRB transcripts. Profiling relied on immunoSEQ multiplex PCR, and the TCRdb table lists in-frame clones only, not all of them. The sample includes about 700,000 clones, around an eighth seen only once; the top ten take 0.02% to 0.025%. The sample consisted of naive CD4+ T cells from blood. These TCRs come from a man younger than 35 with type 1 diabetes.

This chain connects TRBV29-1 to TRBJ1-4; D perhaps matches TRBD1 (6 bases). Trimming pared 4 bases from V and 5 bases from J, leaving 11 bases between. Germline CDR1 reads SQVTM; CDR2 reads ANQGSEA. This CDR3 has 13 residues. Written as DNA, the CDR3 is TGCAGCGTTGTGGTTAGGGGGAATGAAAAACTGTTTTTT. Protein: CSVVVRGNEKLFF.

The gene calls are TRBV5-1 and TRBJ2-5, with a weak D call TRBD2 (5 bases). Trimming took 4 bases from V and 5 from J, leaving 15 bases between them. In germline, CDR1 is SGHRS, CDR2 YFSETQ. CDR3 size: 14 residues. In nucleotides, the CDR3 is TGCGCCAGCAGCACCCGGACTTCGGGGGAGACCCAGTACTTC. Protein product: CASSTRTSGETQYF.

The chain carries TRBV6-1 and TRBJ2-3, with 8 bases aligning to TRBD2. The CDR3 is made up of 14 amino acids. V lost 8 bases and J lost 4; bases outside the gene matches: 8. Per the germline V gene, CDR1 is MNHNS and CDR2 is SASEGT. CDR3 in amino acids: CASRGGGPSDTQYF. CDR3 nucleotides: TGTGCCAGCCGGGGCGGGGGGCCCTCAGATACGCAGTATTTT.

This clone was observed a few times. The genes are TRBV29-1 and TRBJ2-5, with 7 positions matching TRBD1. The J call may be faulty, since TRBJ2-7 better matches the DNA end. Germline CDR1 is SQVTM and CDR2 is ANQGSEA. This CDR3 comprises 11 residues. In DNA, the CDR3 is TGCAGCGTGGGACAGCCCTACGAGCAGTACTTC. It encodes CSVGQPYEQYF.

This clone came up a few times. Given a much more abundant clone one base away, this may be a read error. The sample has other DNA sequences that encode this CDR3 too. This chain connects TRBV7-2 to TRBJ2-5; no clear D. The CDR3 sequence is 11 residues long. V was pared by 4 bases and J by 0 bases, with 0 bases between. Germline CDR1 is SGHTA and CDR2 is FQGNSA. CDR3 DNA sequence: TGTGCCAGCAGCTACCAAGAGACCCAGTACTTC. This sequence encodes CASSYQETQYF.

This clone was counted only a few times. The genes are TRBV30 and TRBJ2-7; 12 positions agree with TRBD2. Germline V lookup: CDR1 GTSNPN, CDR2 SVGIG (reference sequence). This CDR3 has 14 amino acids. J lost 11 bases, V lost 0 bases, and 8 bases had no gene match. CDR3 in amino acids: CAWSVSTSGGQEYF. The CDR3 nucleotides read TGTGCCTGGAGTGTCTCGACTAGCGGGGGCCAAGAGTACTTC. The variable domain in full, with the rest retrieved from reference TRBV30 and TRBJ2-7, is SQTIHQWPATLVQPVGSPLSLECTVEGTSNPNLYWYRQAAGRGLQLLFYSVGIGQISSEVPQNLSASRPQDRQFILSSKKLLLSDSGFYLCAWSVSTSGGQEYFGPGTRLTVT.

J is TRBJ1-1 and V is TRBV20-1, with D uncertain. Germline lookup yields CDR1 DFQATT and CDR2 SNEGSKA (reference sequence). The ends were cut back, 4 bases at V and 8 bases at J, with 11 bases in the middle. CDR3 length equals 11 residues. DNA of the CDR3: TGCAGTGCTACCACCGTTTGGGAAGCTTTCTTT. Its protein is CSATTVWEAFF.

The CDR3 DNA sequence: TGTGCCAGCAGCTTGGAACCCAGCGGGGGGTGGTACAATGAGCAGTTCTTC. This translates into CASSLEPSGGWYNEQFF. The gene calls are TRBV5-4 and TRBJ2-1; 9 nucleotides match TRBD2. The CDR3 sequence is 17 residues long. Trimming at V came to 0 bases and at J to 4 bases, leaving 8 bases not matched to a gene. Germline CDR1 is SGHNT and CDR2 is YYREEE (reference sequence).

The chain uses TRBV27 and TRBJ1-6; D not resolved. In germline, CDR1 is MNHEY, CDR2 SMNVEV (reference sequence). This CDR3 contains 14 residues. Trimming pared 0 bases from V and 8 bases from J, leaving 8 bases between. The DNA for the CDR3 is TGTGCCAGCAGTTTATCGTACTGGGATTCACCCCTCCACTTT. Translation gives CASSLSYWDSPLHF.

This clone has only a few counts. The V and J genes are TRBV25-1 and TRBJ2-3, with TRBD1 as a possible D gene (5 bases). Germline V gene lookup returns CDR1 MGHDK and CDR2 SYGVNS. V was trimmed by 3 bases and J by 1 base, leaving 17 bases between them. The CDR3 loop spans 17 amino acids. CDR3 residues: CASSDRQKTWGTDTQYF. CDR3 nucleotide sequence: TGTGCCAGCAGTGATAGACAGAAAACGTGGGGCACAGATACGCAGTATTTT.

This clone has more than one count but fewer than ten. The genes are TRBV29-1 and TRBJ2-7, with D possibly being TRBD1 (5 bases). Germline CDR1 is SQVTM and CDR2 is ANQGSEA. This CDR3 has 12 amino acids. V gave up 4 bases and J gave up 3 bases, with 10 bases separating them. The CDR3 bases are TGCAGCGTTGTCCGGACAAACTACGAGCAGTACTTC. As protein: CSVVRTNYEQYF.

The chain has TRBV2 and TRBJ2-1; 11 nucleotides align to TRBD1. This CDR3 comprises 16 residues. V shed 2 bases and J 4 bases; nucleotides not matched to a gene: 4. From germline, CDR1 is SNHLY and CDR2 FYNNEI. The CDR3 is CASSERTGGMYNEQFF. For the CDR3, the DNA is TGTGCCAGCAGTGAACGGACAGGGGGCATGTACAATGAGCAGTTCTTC. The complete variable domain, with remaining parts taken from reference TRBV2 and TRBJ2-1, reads EPEVTQTPSHQVTQMGQEVILRCVPISNHLYFYWYRQILGQKVEFLVSFYNNEISEKSEIFDDQFSVERPDGSNFTLKIRSTKLEDSAMYFCASSERTGGMYNEQFFGPGTRLTVL.

CDR3 in amino acids: CASSLAAWQPQHF. The CDR3 coding sequence is TGTGCCAGCAGCTTAGCGGCGTGGCAGCCCCAGCATTTT. V usage is TRBV7-9 and J usage is TRBJ1-5; no definite D call. Germline lookup yields CDR1 SEHNR and CDR2 FQNEAQ (reference sequence). This CDR3 has 13 amino acids. The V and J ends lost 0 bases and 7 bases respectively, with 7 bases between them.

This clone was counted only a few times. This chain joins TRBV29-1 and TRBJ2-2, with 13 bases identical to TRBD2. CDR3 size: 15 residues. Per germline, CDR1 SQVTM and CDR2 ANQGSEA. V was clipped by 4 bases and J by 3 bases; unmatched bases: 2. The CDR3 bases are TGCAGCGTTGGGACTAGCGGGGGCCACACCGGGGAGCTGTTTTTT. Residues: CSVGTSGGHTGELFF.

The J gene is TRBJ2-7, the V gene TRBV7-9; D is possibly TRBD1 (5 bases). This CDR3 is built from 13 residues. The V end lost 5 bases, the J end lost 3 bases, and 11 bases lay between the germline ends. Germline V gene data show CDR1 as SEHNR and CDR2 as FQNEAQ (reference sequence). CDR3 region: CASSIDSFYEQYF. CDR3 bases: TGTGCCAGCAGCATCGACAGCTTCTACGAGCAGTACTTC.

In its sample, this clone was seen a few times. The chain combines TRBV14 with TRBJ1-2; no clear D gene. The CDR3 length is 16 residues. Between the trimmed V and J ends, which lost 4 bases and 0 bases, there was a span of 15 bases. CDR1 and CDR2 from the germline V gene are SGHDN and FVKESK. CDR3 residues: CASSRLGETPNYGYTF. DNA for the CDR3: TGTGCCAGCAGCCGGTTGGGAGAGACCCCTAACTATGGCTACACCTTC.

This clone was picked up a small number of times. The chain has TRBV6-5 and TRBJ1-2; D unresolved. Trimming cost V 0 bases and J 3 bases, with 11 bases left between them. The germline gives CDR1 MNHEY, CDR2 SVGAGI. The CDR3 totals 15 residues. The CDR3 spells CASSYSSGDYYGYTF. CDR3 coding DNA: TGTGCCAGCAGTTACTCTTCGGGAGACTACTATGGCTACACCTTC.

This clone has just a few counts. The CDR3 here is CASSEWTGGGEKLFF. The CDR3 DNA is TGTGCCAGCAGCGAATGGACAGGGGGCGGCGAAAAACTGTTTTTT. This sequence joins TRBV5-6 and TRBJ1-4; 11 bases match TRBD1. Germline V lookup: CDR1 SGHDT, CDR2 YYEEEE. The ends lost 4 bases at V and 8 bases at J; junction bases unmatched: 7. The length of the CDR3 is 15 residues. The full variable domain, completed using reference TRBV5-6 and TRBJ1-4, is DAGVTQSPTHLIKTRGQQVTLRCSPKSGHDTVSWYQQALGQGPQFIFQYYEEEERQRGNFPDRFSGHQFPNYSSELNVNALLLGDSALYLCASSEWTGGGEKLFFGSGTQLSVL.

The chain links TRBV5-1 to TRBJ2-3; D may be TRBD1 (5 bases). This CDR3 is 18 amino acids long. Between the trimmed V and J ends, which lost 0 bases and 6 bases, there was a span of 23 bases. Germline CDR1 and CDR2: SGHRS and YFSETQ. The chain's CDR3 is CASSLAPRQGPLGDTQYF. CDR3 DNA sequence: TGCGCCAGCAGCTTGGCCCCTAGGCAGGGCCCTTTAGGGGATACGCAGTATTTT.